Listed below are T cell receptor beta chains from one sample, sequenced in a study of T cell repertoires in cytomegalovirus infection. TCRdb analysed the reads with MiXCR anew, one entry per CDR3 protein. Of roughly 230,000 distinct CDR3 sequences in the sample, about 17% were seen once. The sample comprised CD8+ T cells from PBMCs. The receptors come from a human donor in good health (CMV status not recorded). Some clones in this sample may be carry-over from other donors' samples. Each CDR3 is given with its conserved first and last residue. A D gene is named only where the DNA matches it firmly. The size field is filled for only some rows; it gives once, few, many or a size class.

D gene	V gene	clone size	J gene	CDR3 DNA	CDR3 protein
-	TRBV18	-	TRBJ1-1	TGTGCCAGCTCACCAGGTCGGTCCACTGAAGCTTTCTTT	CASSPGRSTEAFF
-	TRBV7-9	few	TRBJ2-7	TGTGCCAGCAGCTTAGGACGAGACATACCGAGCTCCTACGAGCAGTACTTC	CASSLGRDIPSSYEQYF
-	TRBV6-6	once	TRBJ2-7	TGTGCCAGCAGCCCGAACCGGGACATCTCCTACGAGCAGTACTTC	CASSPNRDISYEQYF
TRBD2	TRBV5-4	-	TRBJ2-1	TGTGCCAGCAGCTTGCGCGGGGGTTTCTACAATGAGCAGTTCTTC	CASSLRGGFYNEQFF
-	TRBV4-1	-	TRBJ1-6	TGCGCCAGCAGCCAAGATCTTATAAATTCACCCCTCCACTTT	CASSQDLINSPLHF
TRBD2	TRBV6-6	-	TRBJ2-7	TGTGCCAGCAGTTACGGGGGGACTAGCAGCCCCTACGAGCAGTACTTC	CASSYGGTSSPYEQYF
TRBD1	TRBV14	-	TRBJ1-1	TGTGCCAGCAGCCCAGGGGGGGCAGGTACTGAAGCTTTCTTT	CASSPGGAGTEAFF
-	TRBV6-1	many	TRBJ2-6	TGTGCCAGCAGTGAAACAGTGTCCGGGGCCAACGTCCTGACTTTC	CASSETVSGANVLTF
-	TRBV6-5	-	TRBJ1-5	TGTGCCAGCAGTTGGGGCGTGAATCAGCCCCAGCATTTT	CASSWGVNQPQHF
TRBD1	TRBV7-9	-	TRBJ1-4	TGTGCCAGCAGCTTACGACAGGGGGAACGGGGTGAAAAACTGTTTTTT	CASSLRQGERGEKLFF
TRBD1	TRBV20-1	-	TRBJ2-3	TGCAGTGCTTGGGACAGCCCCAACTATCTCAATACGCAGTATTTT	CSAWDSPNYLNTQYF
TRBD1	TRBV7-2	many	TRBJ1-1	TGTGCCAGCACCTTGCCGACAGGGGGGGAACTAAACACTGAAGCTTTCTTT	CASTLPTGGELNTEAFF
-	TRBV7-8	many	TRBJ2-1	TGTGCCAGCAGCTTCGGACCTCCTGGTGAGCAGTTCTTC	CASSFGPPGEQFF
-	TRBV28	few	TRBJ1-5	TGTGCCAGCAGTTTGGTCGAGGGAGCCGGGGGGGATCAGCCCCAGCATTTT	CASSLVEGAGGDQPQHF
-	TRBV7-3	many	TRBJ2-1	TGTGCCAGCGCTTTGGGGGGCTACAATGAGCAGTTCTTC	CASALGGYNEQFF
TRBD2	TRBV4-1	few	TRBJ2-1	TGCGCCAGCAAGAGGGAAACTAGCGGGTCTCAAGAGCAGTTCTTC	CASKRETSGSQEQFF
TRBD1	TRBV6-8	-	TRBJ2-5	TGTGCCACCACCCCGGACAGGGTCGGGGCAGAGACCCAGTACTTC	CATTPDRVGAETQYF
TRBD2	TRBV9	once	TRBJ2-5	TGTGCCAGCAGCCATAGCGGGGGGGCGACGGAGACCCAGTACTTC	CASSHSGGATETQYF
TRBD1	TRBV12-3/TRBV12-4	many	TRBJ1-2	TGTGCCAGCATCCTACAGGGGCCCCGGGGGGGCTACACCTTC	CASILQGPRGGYTF
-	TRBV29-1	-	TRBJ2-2	TGCAGCGTTGATGGGGGCTCGGCCGGGGAGCTGTTTTTT	CSVDGGSAGELFF
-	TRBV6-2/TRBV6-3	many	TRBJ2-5	TGTGCCAGCAGTTACTCCAGGGGAGAGACCCAGTACTTC	CASSYSRGETQYF
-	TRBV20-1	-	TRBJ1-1	TGCAGTGCCCCCGTCCCCAGGGGCCCCACTGAAGCTTTCTTT	CSAPVPRGPTEAFF
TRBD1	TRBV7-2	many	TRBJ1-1	TGTGCCAGCAGCCCCTGGACAGGGGGAGACACTGAAGCTTTCTTT	CASSPWTGGDTEAFF